This TCR beta chain emerged from a study of T cells in Graves' hyperthyroidism and ophthalmopathy (dated by TCRdb to the late 2010s). The study in broad terms: Peripheral blood was sampled at the time of initial diagnosis, prior to any treatment. In addition, the study compared T-cell repertoires in thyroid tissue and in blood from six Graves' hyperthyroidism patients. After blood sampling, hyperthyroidism patients were treated with methimazole at a starting dose of 30 mg daily, and ophthalmopathy patients were treated with high-dose intravenous methylprednisolone. The roughly 99 discovery patients were divided at random into training and test sets in a 7:3 ratio. To identify distinguishing TCR V-J signatures, a discovery cohort of about 100 patients was used, comprising 43 with Graves' ophthalmopathy and some 60 with stable Graves' hyperthyroidism. The paper describes TCR Vbeta CDR3 sequencing of about 140 peripheral blood samples, made up of 40 to 45 ophthalmopathy patients, around 78 hyperthyroidism patients and 17 progressor patients. Prospective prediction of ophthalmopathy was tested in an independent validation cohort consisting of some 20 hyperthyroidism patients and over 15 patients who later progressed to ophthalmopathy. The paper's findings and limits, for the study overall: Most expanded thyroid clonotypes (frequency above 0.001) were also detected in blood, suggesting blood repertoires may reflect thyroid immune responses. A model built on a 13 V-J signature distinguished ophthalmopathy from stable hyperthyroidism, reaching around 88% sensitivity and around 81% specificity in cross-validation and 80%/75% in testing. In validation, the model predicted progression to ophthalmopathy with around 71% sensitivity and approximately 74% specificity, a median of 6.5 months before onset. No statistical method was used to fix the sample size in advance, and group allocation was not hidden from the investigators.

Reading from cysteine to phenylalanine, the CDR3 counts 13 amino acids. Of all the DNA, just the CDR3 is kept, 39 bases in frame from base 1. The germline V gene provides CDR1 SNHLY and CDR2 FYNNEI. Germline trimming amounts to 4 bases on V and 7 bases on J, with 2 as the count of junction bases outside the gene matches. TCR beta CDR3 regions were amplified from RNA transcripts. The TCR CDR3 was subjected to a first round of RT-PCR using the HTBI primer set and the Qiagen OneStep RT-PCR kit. The libraries were constructed in a second round of multiplex PCR and then size-selected and purified. The libraries were sequenced on an Illumina HiSeq2000 using paired-end 100 bp reads. The authors' pipeline ran thus. SOAPnuke was used to process the raw data, throwing out any read that contained adapters or uncalled bases, had a mean Phred below 15, or lacked an exact constant-primer or identifier match. High-quality paired reads were merged using COPE v1.2.5, and each unique nucleotide sequence was defined as a clonotype. MiTCR v1.1 was used to align the clonotypes against IMGT TRBV, TRBD and TRBJ reference segments. The analysis included only V-J combinations with a frequency above 0.0001, which together covered approximately 99% of the repertoires. The TCS score was defined as the ratio of F50 (clonal expansion) to E x V (chaos), calculated using BLOSUM62-based TCRdist between CDR3 peptides within each V-J. Welch's t-statistics and random forest reduced 500 to 550 V-J features to under 15, which were used in a naive Bayes classifier (R e1071). TCRdb applied fastp at Q25 and MiXCR to the public reads, then kept only in-frame beta chains. Rows with a matching CDR3 protein are joined into one entry that keeps the most common DNA and genes. The V and J calls and clone size come from TCRdb's table, not from the authors' own analysis. Here the sample has a few hundred thousand distinct CDR3 sequences; approximately 18% occur a single time. In total, the top ten clones hold about 16% of the sample.

In the ophthalmopathy patients, disease was moderately to severely active, with a Clinical Activity Score of 3 or more, a NOSPECS grade of 4 or more, and a duration of less than 3 months. The study excluded patients with uncontrolled infections, other autoimmune diseases, pregnancy or lactation. Diagnoses relied on clinical symptoms, serum thyroxine and TRAb, thyroid ultrasound and orbital computed tomography. PBMCs were separated from approximately 10 ml of fresh peripheral blood using Ficoll-Paque density gradient centrifugation. Trizol reagent was used to extract total RNA, and RNA quality was then checked on an Agilent 2100 Bioanalyzer. This clonotype was counted many times. Its binding antigen is unknown. No base-level quality is on record; no much larger clone is a single base apart.

The source of this sequence is a woman aged 40 to 55 with Graves' ophthalmopathy. In this chain, TRBV2 is recombined with TRBJ1-5; TRBD1 fits 9 bases in the junction. Material for sequencing was blood. This receptor has the CDR3 CASSGQGGQPQHF. The nucleotides are TGTGCCAGCAGTGGACAGGGGGGACAGCCCCAGCATTTT.